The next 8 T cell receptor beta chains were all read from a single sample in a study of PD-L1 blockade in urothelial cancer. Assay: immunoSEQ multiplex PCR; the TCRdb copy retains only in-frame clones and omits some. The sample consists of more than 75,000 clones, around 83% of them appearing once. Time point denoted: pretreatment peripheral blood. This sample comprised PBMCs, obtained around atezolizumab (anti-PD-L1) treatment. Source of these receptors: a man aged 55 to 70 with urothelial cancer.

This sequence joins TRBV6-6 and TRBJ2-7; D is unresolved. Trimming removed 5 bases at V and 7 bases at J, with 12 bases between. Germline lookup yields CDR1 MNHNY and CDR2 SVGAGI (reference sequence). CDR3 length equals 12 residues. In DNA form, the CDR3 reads TGTGCCAGCAGTGTCTCCGCGTGGGAGCAGTACTTC. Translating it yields CASSVSAWEQYF.

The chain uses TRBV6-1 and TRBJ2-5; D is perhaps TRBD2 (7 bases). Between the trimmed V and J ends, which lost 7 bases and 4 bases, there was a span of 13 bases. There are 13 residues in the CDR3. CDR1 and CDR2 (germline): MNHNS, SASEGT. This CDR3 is CASIRGGRETQYF. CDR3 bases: TGTGCCAGCATTAGGGGGGGCAGAGAGACCCAGTACTTC.

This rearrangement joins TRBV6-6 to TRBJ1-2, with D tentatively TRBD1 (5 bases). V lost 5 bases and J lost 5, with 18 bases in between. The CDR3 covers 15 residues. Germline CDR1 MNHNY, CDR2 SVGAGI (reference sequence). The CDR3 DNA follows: TGTGCCAGCAGTAACGGGGCGGGGCGCTTGTATGGCTACACCTTC. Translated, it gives CASSNGAGRLYGYTF.

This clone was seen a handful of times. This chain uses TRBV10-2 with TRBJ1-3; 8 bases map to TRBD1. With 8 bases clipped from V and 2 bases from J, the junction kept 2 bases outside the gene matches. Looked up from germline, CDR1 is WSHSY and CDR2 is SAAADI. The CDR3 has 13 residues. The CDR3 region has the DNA TGCGCCAGCGGACAGGGAGCTGGAAACACCATATATTTT. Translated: CASGQGAGNTIYF.

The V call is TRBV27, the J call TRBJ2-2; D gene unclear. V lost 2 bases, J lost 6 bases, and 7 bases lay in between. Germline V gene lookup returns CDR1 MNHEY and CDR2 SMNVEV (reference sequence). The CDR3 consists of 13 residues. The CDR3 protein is CASSLISAGELFF. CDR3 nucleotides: TGTGCCAGCAGTTTAATTTCCGCCGGGGAGCTGTTTTTT.

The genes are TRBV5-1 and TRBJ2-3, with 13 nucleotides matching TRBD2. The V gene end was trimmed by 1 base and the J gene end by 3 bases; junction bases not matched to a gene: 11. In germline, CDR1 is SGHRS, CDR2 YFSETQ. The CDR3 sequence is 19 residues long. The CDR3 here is CASSLKTSGRAVTTDTQYF. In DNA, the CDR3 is TGCGCCAGCAGCTTGAAAACTAGCGGGAGGGCCGTTACGACAGATACGCAGTATTTT.

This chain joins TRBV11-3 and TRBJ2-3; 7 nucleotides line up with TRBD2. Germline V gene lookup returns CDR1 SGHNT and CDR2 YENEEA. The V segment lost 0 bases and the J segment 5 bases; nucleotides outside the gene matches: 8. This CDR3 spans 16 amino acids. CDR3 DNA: TGTGCCAGCAGCTTAGATCACGGCGGGAGAGGAGATACGCAGTATTTT. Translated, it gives CASSLDHGGRGDTQYF.

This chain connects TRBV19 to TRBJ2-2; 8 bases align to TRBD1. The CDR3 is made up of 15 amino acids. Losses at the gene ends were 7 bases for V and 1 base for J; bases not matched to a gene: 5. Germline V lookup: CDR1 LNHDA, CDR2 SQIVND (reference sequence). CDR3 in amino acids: CASMPGQVNTGELFF. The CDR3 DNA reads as TGTGCCAGTATGCCGGGACAGGTGAACACCGGGGAGCTGTTTTTT.